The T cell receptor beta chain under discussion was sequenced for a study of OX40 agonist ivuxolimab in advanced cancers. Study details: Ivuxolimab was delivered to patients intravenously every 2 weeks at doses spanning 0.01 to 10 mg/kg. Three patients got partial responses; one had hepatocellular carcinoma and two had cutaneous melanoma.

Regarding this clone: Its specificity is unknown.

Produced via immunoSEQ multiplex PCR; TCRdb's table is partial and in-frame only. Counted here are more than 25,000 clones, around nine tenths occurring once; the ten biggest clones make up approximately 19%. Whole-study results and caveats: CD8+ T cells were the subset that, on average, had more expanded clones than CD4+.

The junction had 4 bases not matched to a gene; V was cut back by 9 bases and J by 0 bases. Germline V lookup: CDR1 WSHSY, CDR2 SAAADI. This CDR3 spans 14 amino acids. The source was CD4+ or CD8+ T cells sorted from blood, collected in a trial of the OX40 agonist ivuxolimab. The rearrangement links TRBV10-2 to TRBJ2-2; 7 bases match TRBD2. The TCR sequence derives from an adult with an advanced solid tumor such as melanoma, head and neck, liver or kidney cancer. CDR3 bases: TGCGCCAGTACCAGCGGGGCGAACACCGGGGAGCTGTTTTTT. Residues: CASTSGANTGELFF.